The 30 T cell receptor beta chains in this list originate from one sample, sequenced in a study of shared clonotypes between healthy human individuals. Generated by immunoSEQ multiplex PCR, the TCRdb table keeps only in-frame clones and is missing some. Of about 680,000 clones listed, about 91% are singletons. Terminally differentiated effector memory CD45RA+ cells were excluded by CCR7 positive selection of CD45RO-negative cells. The specimen was naive CD8+ T cells sorted from blood. The receptors were gathered from a man in his thirties or forties in good health.

The chain links TRBV5-1 to TRBJ1-5; D is ambiguous. Germline V gene lookup returns CDR1 SGHRS and CDR2 YFSETQ. With 5 bases removed from V and 4 bases from J, the gap between germline ends came to 10 bases. The CDR3 has 13 residues. In DNA, the CDR3 is TGCGCCAGCAGAATGGACGGGAATCAGCCCCAGCATTTT. This translates into CASRMDGNQPQHF.

The V gene is TRBV5-5, the J gene TRBJ1-1; D gene uncertain. With 0 bases removed from V and 0 bases from J, the gap between germline ends came to 3 bases. CDR1 SGHKS and CDR2 YYEKEE come from the germline V gene (reference sequence). This CDR3 comprises 13 residues. CDR3 bases: TGTGCCAGCAGCTTGGGTATGAACACTGAAGCTTTCTTT. Translating gives CASSLGMNTEAFF.

This clone appeared a few times. The chain carries TRBV15 and TRBJ2-6; no clear D. V lost 5 bases, J lost 4 bases, and 6 bases lay in between. Germline CDR1 reads LNHNV; CDR2 reads YYDKDF (reference sequence). This CDR3 spans 13 amino acids. CDR3 sequence: CATSRPGANVLTF. As DNA, the CDR3 is TGTGCCACCAGCCGTCCCGGGGCCAACGTCCTGACTTTC.

V is TRBV29-1 and J is TRBJ2-1; 7 bases are shared with TRBD2. Per the germline V gene, CDR1 is SQVTM and CDR2 is ANQGSEA. The CDR3 spans 16 residues. Trimming at V came to 0 bases and at J to 8 bases, leaving 13 bases not matched to a gene. CDR3 DNA: TGCAGCGTTGAAGATCCACGAAGCGGGAAGGTGGATGAGCAGTTCTTC. This gives the protein CSVEDPRSGKVDEQFF.

The chain couples TRBV6-5 to TRBJ2-1; D gene uncertain. Germline V gene lookup returns CDR1 MNHEY and CDR2 SVGAGI. This CDR3 region has 11 residues. V was shortened by 7 bases and J by 6 bases, with 7 bases between the two germline ends. CDR3 sequence: CASNTGNEQFF. The CDR3 DNA reads as TGTGCCAGCAACACGGGCAATGAGCAGTTCTTC.

The V gene is TRBV9, the J gene TRBJ2-6; 11 bases line up with TRBD1. Per the germline V gene, CDR1 is SGDLS and CDR2 is YYNGEE. This CDR3 comprises 16 residues. V lost 4 bases and J lost 1; bases outside the gene matches: 1. The CDR3, as DNA: TGTGCCAGCAGCCGGGACAGGGGGTCTGGGGCCAACGTCCTGACTTTC. Its protein is CASSRDRGSGANVLTF.

V gene TRBV9 combines with J gene TRBJ2-1, with 8 bases lining up with TRBD1. From germline, CDR1 is SGDLS and CDR2 YYNGEE. The CDR3 has 11 amino acids. The trim removed 6 bases at V and 10 bases at J, leaving 3 bases unmatched. CDR3 loop: CASTTGGEQFF. CDR3 DNA: TGTGCCAGCACCACAGGGGGGGAGCAGTTCTTC.

This clone was counted a few times. Other DNA variants within this sample encode the same CDR3. The chain is built from TRBV6-1 and TRBJ2-7; D is unclear. The CDR3 contains 11 residues. Trimming removed 3 bases from V and 3 bases from J, with 3 bases in between. CDR1 and CDR2 (germline): MNHNS, SASEGT. The CDR3 loop reads CASSEHYEQYF. In DNA, the CDR3 is TGTGCCAGCAGTGAGCACTACGAGCAGTACTTC.

The count of this clone is one. V usage is TRBV27 and J usage is TRBJ1-1, with D maybe TRBD1 (6 bases). Germline V gene data show CDR1 as MNHEY and CDR2 as SMNVEV (reference sequence). The CDR3 covers 16 residues. V lost 4 bases and J lost 5, with 20 bases in between. The CDR3 DNA follows: TGTGCCAGCAGTTCCGACTTGGGGGGGGCGCGGACTGAAGCTTTCTTT. Protein product: CASSSDLGGARTEAFF.

As for this clone: Other DNA sequences in this specimen translate into the identical CDR3. J is TRBJ2-1 and V is TRBV28, with unresolved D. Germline lookup yields CDR1 MDHEN and CDR2 SYDVKM. V dropped 2 bases and J dropped 1 base, with 6 bases sitting between them. The CDR3 is made up of 14 amino acids. The CDR3 loop reads CASSLLPSYNEQFF. In nucleotides, the CDR3 is TGTGCCAGCAGTTTACTGCCTTCCTACAATGAGCAGTTCTTC.

This rearrangement joins TRBV7-9 to TRBJ1-2; D call uncertain. V was clipped by 4 bases and J by 3 bases, with 12 bases between them. This CDR3 is 14 amino acids long. The germline V gene has CDR1 SEHNR and CDR2 FQNEAQ (reference sequence). Here the CDR3 DNA reads TGTGCCAGCAGCTCCAATGCCGGGGACTATGGCTACACCTTC. This encodes CASSSNAGDYGYTF.

The chain carries TRBV5-1 and TRBJ2-7; 11 positions match TRBD2. V lost 4 bases, J lost 4 bases, and 7 bases stayed unmatched. From germline, CDR1 is SGHRS and CDR2 YFSETQ. CDR3 length: 15 amino acids. CDR3 sequence (DNA): TGCGCCAGCAGCCGTACTAGCGGGAGTAGATACGAGCAGTACTTC. It specifies CASSRTSGSRYEQYF.

The chain joins TRBV5-1 to TRBJ2-3; 7 positions agree with TRBD2. CDR3 length equals 16 residues. Germline CDR1 SGHRS, CDR2 YFSETQ. V dropped 0 bases and J dropped 0; count of bases not matched to a gene: 4. CDR3 bases: TGCGCCAGCAGCTTGGCGGCTAGCGGTAGCACAGATACGCAGTATTTT. It is translated as CASSLAASGSTDTQYF.

The chain joins TRBV6-5 to TRBJ2-7; D possibly matches TRBD1 or TRBD2 (5 bases each). This CDR3 is built from 16 residues. Trimming stripped 2 bases from V and 0 bases from J, with 14 bases between. From germline, CDR1 is MNHEY and CDR2 SVGAGI. The chain's CDR3 is CASSYKPPGSSYEQYF. The CDR3 DNA is TGTGCCAGCAGTTACAAACCGCCAGGGAGCTCCTACGAGCAGTACTTC.

The rearrangement joins TRBV6-1 to TRBJ2-2; TRBD2 matches at 9 bases. J was trimmed by 6 bases and V by 2 bases; bases with no gene match: 7. This CDR3 has 16 residues. Germline lookup yields CDR1 MNHNS and CDR2 SASEGT. In DNA form, the CDR3 reads TGTGCCAGCAGTGAACCCGGGACTAGCAGGCCCGGGGAGCTGTTTTTT. It is translated as CASSEPGTSRPGELFF.

Note on this clone: The same CDR3 can be traced to other DNA sequences in this sample. V and J are TRBV7-9 and TRBJ2-7; D is ambiguous. CDR1 and CDR2 (germline): SEHNR, FQNEAQ (reference sequence). CDR3 length: 14 residues. Trimming left V 1 base short and J 1 base short, with 8 bases between. The CDR3 spells CASSLEESSYEQYF. As DNA, the CDR3 is TGTGCCAGCAGCTTAGAGGAATCTTCCTACGAGCAGTACTTC.

The chain has TRBV28 and TRBJ2-3; 8 bases agree with TRBD2. Trimming removed 3 bases from V and 3 bases from J; junction bases left unmatched: 5. This CDR3 region has 15 residues. Germline-derived CDR1 and CDR2 are MDHEN and SYDVKM. CDR3 residues: CASSFAAGVTDTQYF. The DNA for the CDR3 is TGTGCCAGCAGTTTTGCAGCGGGAGTAACAGATACGCAGTATTTT.

The V gene is TRBV27, the J gene TRBJ2-3; TRBD1 matches at 10 bases. CDR1 is MNHEY, CDR2 SMNVEV, per germline (reference sequence). The CDR3 runs to 16 residues. Trimming cost V 3 bases and J 7 bases; bases outside gene matches: 10. The CDR3 nucleotides are TGTGCCAGCAGTTTGGGCCACCCGGGACAGGGGTATACGCAGTATTTT. Translating it yields CASSLGHPGQGYTQYF.

The V and J genes are TRBV11-2 and TRBJ2-1; D is ambiguous. The CDR3 runs to 15 residues. V was clipped by 5 bases and J by 4 bases, with 15 bases between them. The germline CDR1 and CDR2 sequences are SGHAT and FQNNGV. Here the CDR3 DNA reads TGTGCCAGCAGCCCTGTAAATCCCTTATACAATGAGCAGTTCTTC. This sequence encodes CASSPVNPLYNEQFF.

J is TRBJ1-1 and V is TRBV27, with D tentatively TRBD1 (6 bases). V was clipped by 6 bases and J by 1 base, with 15 bases between them. Germline V CDR1 and CDR2: MNHEY, SMNVEV (reference sequence). This CDR3 comprises 15 residues. CDR3 coding DNA: TGTGCCAGCAGAAAAAGGGGGGGGGAGAACACTGAAGCTTTCTTT. This gives the protein CASRKRGGENTEAFF.

V usage is TRBV6-5 and J usage is TRBJ2-7; no clear D gene. With 4 bases removed from V and 1 base from J, the gap between germline ends came to 5 bases. Germline loops: CDR1 MNHEY, CDR2 SVGAGI. The CDR3 is made up of 12 amino acids. CDR3 amino acids: CASSSPSYEQYF. The CDR3 bases are TGTGCCAGCAGTTCCCCGTCCTACGAGCAGTACTTC.

The J gene is TRBJ2-2, the V gene TRBV5-1; 10 bases are a match to TRBD2. The length of the CDR3 is 16 residues. V lost 5 bases and J lost 7; bases outside the gene matches: 11. Germline V CDR1 and CDR2: SGHRS, YFSETQ. The CDR3 is CASSPVTSGIDGELFF. CDR3 coding DNA: TGCGCCAGCAGTCCAGTTACTAGCGGGATTGACGGGGAGCTGTTTTTT.

The rearrangement uses TRBV15 and TRBJ2-1, with 9 bases aligning to TRBD2. V lost 10 bases, J lost 7 bases, and 8 bases stayed unmatched. The CDR3 consists of 13 residues. Germline V lookup: CDR1 LNHNV, CDR2 YYDKDF (reference sequence). In nucleotides, the CDR3 is TGTGCCATAAGCGGGAGGAGGGCAAATGAGCAGTTCTTC. Translated: CAISGRRANEQFF.

The chain recombines TRBV15 with TRBJ1-5; D uncertain. The V end was cut by 1 base, the J end by 2 bases, with 12 bases between. The length of the CDR3 is 16 residues. Germline V gene lookup returns CDR1 LNHNV and CDR2 YYDKDF (reference sequence). In DNA, the CDR3 is TGTGCCACCAGCAGAGTCGGAGGGTCGGGCAATCAGCCCCAGCATTTT. As protein: CATSRVGGSGNQPQHF.

The chain carries TRBV4-1 and TRBJ2-1; unclear D gene. Germline V CDR1 and CDR2: MGHRA, YSYEKL. V was pared by 0 bases and J by 3 bases, with 9 bases between. CDR3 length: 15 amino acids. For the CDR3, the DNA is TGCGCCAGCAGCCAAGATCAGGCTGACTACAATGAGCAGTTCTTC. Protein product: CASSQDQADYNEQFF.

The chain carries TRBV4-1 and TRBJ2-7; 8 bases are shared with TRBD1. The V gene's germline CDR1 is MGHRA and CDR2 YSYEKL. The V segment lost 4 bases and the J segment 5 bases; nucleotides outside the gene matches: 7. The length of the CDR3 is 14 residues. CDR3 sequence (DNA): TGCGCCAGCAGCCTGGACAGGGTAGTCGACGAGCAGTACTTC. It yields the protein CASSLDRVVDEQYF.

The chain recombines TRBV9 with TRBJ2-5; no reliable D call. Trimming stripped 2 bases from V and 1 base from J, with 12 bases between. The CDR3 covers 15 residues. Germline loops: CDR1 SGDLS, CDR2 YYNGEE. The CDR3 here is CASSVDGRPQETQYF. The CDR3 DNA is TGTGCCAGCAGCGTGGATGGACGGCCCCAAGAGACCCAGTACTTC.

The chain recombines TRBV27 with TRBJ2-5; 12 bases fit TRBD2. Germline V gene data show CDR1 as MNHEY and CDR2 as SMNVEV (reference sequence). V was pared by 3 bases and J by 4 bases, with 6 bases of the junction left unmatched. The CDR3 loop spans 16 amino acids. CDR3 nucleotides: TGTGCCAGCAGTTTCCTCCTAGCGGGAGGGCCAGAGACCCAGTACTTC. Amino acids: CASSFLLAGGPETQYF.

This rearrangement joins TRBV28 to TRBJ2-2; 7 bases fit TRBD1. This CDR3 is 16 amino acids long. Germline loops: CDR1 MDHEN, CDR2 SYDVKM. The V and J ends lost 6 bases and 1 base, in that order; junction bases with no gene match: 8. The CDR3 here is CASSLGQTLNTGELFF. The CDR3 nucleotides are TGTGCCAGCAGCCTGGGACAGACTTTGAACACCGGGGAGCTGTTTTTT. Full variable domain (outside the CDR3, taken from reference TRBV28 and TRBJ2-2): DVKVTQSSRYLVKRTGEKVFLECVQDMDHENMFWYRQDPGLGLRLIYFSYDVKMKEKGDIPEGYSVSREKKERFSLILESASTNQTSMYLCASSLGQTLNTGELFFGEGSRLTVL.

CDR3 residues: CASSPEAGRLADEQYF. CDR3 in DNA: TGTGCCAGCAGCCCCGAGGCGGGGCGATTGGCGGACGAGCAGTACTTC. This sequence joins TRBV7-9 and TRBJ2-7; possible D gene TRBD2, 6 bases. This CDR3 has 16 amino acids. Germline loops: CDR1 SEHNR, CDR2 FQNEAQ (reference sequence). The germline V and J ends were trimmed by 5 bases and 5 bases, with 22 bases remaining between them.